This TCR beta chain was found in a study of early stage breast cancer tumors. The repertoire was sequenced with immunoSEQ multiplex PCR; TCRdb's copy has only in-frame clones and lacks some. The sample has more than 1,500 clones, 65% to 75% seen once. Only a few counts were recorded for this clone. The V gene's germline CDR1 is SGHTA and CDR2 FQGTGA. Trimming took off 6 bases at V and 6 bases at J, with 14 bases between the two ends. The CDR3 length is 13 residues. Sequencing was carried out using normal breast tissue next to the tumor. The chain couples TRBV7-3 to TRBJ1-1, with TRBD1 as a possible D gene (5 bases). This receptor was identified in a middle-aged person with breast cancer. The CDR3 here is CASSPSRGAEAFF. In DNA form, the CDR3 reads TGTGCCAGCAGTCCCAGTAGGGGCGCTGAAGCTTTCTTT. The full variable domain, its missing parts supplied by reference TRBV7-3 and TRBJ1-1, is GAGVSQTPSNKVTEKGKYVELRCDPISGHTALYWYRQSLGQGPEFLIYFQGTGAADDSGLPNDRFFAVRPEGSVSTLKIQRTERGDSAVYLCASSPSRGAEAFFGQGTRLTVV.